The present T cell receptor (beta chain) was sequenced within a study of shared T cell receptors in the human thymus. This clone was observed a handful of times. Sequencing was performed with immunoSEQ multiplex PCR; in TCRdb, only in-frame clones are kept and a portion is missing. This sample has approximately 580,000 clones, with approximately 78% found just once. The CDR3 is made up of 13 amino acids. Germline assignment: CDR1 MNHNS and CDR2 SASEGT. Germline trimming cut 10 bases from V and 6 bases from J; bases unmatched to any gene: 9. This sample was also put to use in a study of human thymus T cells. That report adds: Obtained as resections during corrective heart surgery, the thymus tissue was then studied.

Sequences were obtained from thymocytes. The rearrangement uses TRBV6-1 and TRBJ2-7, with 10 bases fitting TRBD2. The receptor was derived from a boy in the first two years of life with a congenital heart defect. The CDR3 loop reads CATGTSAVSEQYF. CDR3 DNA: TGTGCCACCGGGACTAGCGCCGTAAGCGAGCAGTACTTC.